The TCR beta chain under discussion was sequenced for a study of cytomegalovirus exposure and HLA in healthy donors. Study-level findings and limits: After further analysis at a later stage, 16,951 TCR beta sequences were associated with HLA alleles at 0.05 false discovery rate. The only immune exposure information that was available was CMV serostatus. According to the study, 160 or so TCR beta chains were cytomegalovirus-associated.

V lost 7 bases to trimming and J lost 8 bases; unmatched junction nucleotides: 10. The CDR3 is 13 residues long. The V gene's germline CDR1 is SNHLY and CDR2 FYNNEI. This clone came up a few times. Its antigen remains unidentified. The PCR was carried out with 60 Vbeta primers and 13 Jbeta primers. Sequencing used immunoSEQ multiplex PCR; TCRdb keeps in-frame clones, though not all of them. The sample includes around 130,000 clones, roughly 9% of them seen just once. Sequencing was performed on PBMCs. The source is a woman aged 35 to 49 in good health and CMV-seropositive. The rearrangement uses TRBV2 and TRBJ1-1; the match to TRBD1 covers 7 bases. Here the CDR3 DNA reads TGTGCCAGCACACGACAGGGTCCCTCGGAAGCTTTCTTT. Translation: CASTRQGPSEAFF.